This T cell receptor beta chain was retrieved from a study of blood T cell repertoires in COVID-19. Study details: Italy, Spain and the United States were the sources of the convalescent and acute COVID-19 samples. Sources were T cells, B-cell-depleted T cells, or PBMCs; the material itself was cDNA or gDNA.

Libraries were prepared by immunoSEQ multiplex PCR; TCRdb keeps only in-frame clonotypes and omits some of them. The sample contains over 200,000 clones, around 88% of which appear only once. Germline lookup yields CDR1 LNHDA and CDR2 SQIVND (reference sequence). J was trimmed by 2 bases and V by 1 base; bases with no gene match: 4. The CDR3 is 17 residues long. The sequence was collected from a woman in her twenties or thirties who had recovered from COVID-19. The sequenced sample consisted of peripheral blood. The chain uses TRBV19 and TRBJ2-3; the match to TRBD2 covers 12 bases. DNA of the CDR3: TGTGCCAGTAGTATAGGGGCTAGCGGGGGGGTCACAGATACGCAGTATTTT. This encodes CASSIGASGGVTDTQYF. Full variable domain (missing parts from reference TRBV19 and TRBJ2-3): DGGITQSPKYLFRKEGQNVTLSCEQNLNHDAMYWYRQDPGQGLRLIYYSQIVNDFQKGDIAEGYSVSREKKESFPLTVTSAQKNPTAFYLCASSIGASGGVTDTQYFGPGTRLTVL.